The T cell receptor (beta chain) under discussion was sequenced for a study of T-cell reconstitution after alpha-beta-depleted transplantation in children. The CDR3 spans 16 residues. Germline loops: CDR1 SSHAT, CDR2 FNYEAQ (reference sequence). V gave up 2 bases and J gave up 7 bases; unmatched junction bases: 7. A library of TCRbeta sequences, prepared with unique molecular identifiers, was generated. TCRdb itself ran the PCR reads through MiXCR, one entry per CDR3 protein. This table holds around 680,000 distinct CDR3 sequences, 16% found once. The sequence was obtained from a human donor who donated a stem cell graft to a child with acute myeloid leukemia. The chain carries TRBV7-7 and TRBJ2-1; 11 nucleotides match TRBD1. The sample consisted of PBMCs from the stem cell graft donor, taken from the stem cell graft. CDR3 DNA: TGTGCCAGCAGCTTAAGTGGGACAGGGGGTTCGAATGAGCAGTTCTTC. Its translation is CASSLSGTGGSNEQFF.